Each of the 12 T cell receptor beta chains below was sequenced from the same sample in a study of T cell responses to AZD1222 COVID-19 vaccine. The table came from immunoSEQ multiplex PCR; TCRdb's copy has only in-frame clones and leaves some out. The profile shows 40,000 to 60,000 clones, around 86% of them singletons. The sequenced sample was peripheral blood, obtained 28 days after the second AZD1222 dose. These receptors all stem from an adult who received the AZD1222 COVID-19 vaccine.

This chain uses TRBV7-3 with TRBJ2-1, with TRBD2 matching over 7 bases. Germline CDR1 reads SGHTA; CDR2 reads FQGTGA. The CDR3 is 16 amino acids. The trim removed 2 bases at V and 4 bases at J, leaving 8 bases unmatched. The DNA for the CDR3 is TGTGCCAGCAGCTTATACGGGGGGACCCCGTACAATGAGCAGTTCTTC. Its translation is CASSLYGGTPYNEQFF.

V gene TRBV11-3 combines with J gene TRBJ2-1, with D maybe TRBD2 (5 bases). The germline CDR1 and CDR2 sequences are SGHNT and YENEEA. The CDR3 runs 13 residues. V was clipped by 2 bases and J by 12 bases, with 14 bases between them. The CDR3 sequence: CASSLYGRAGQFF. The DNA of the CDR3 is TGTGCCAGCAGCTTATATGGGCGGGCGGGGCAGTTCTTC.

This sequence joins TRBV2 and TRBJ1-2, with D maybe TRBD1 (6 bases). Per the germline V gene, CDR1 is SNHLY and CDR2 is FYNNEI. Trimming stripped 7 bases from V and 6 bases from J, with 18 bases between. The CDR3 runs to 14 residues. The CDR3 sequence: CASIRDPDRNGYTF. The CDR3 coding sequence is TGTGCCAGCATTCGAGACCCGGACAGAAATGGCTACACCTTC.

The CDR3 loop reads CASSPRVLWNTEAFF. CDR3 bases: TGTGCCAGCAGCCCGAGGGTCCTATGGAACACTGAAGCTTTCTTT. The chain links TRBV5-6 to TRBJ1-1; D gene unclear. Germline-derived CDR1 and CDR2 are SGHDT and YYEEEE. Trimming removed 4 bases at V and 1 base at J, with 14 bases between. The CDR3 spans 15 residues.

The chain carries TRBV2 and TRBJ2-5, with D maybe TRBD1 (5 bases). V shed 6 bases and J shed 5 bases, with 16 bases lying between them. Germline V gene lookup returns CDR1 SNHLY and CDR2 FYNNEI. This CDR3 is 14 amino acids long. The CDR3 region is CASRQGHNGETQYF. The CDR3, as DNA: TGTGCCAGCAGGCAGGGTCACAACGGGGAGACCCAGTACTTC.

The gene calls are TRBV12-3 or TRBV12-4 and TRBJ1-5; D uncertain. The CDR3 spans 13 residues. The V end was cut by 1 base, the J end by 1 base, with 2 bases between. The DNA for the CDR3 is TGTGCCAGCAGTTTAGGGAGCAATCAGCCCCAGCATTTT. Translated, it gives CASSLGSNQPQHF.

This clone was recorded once. This chain uses TRBV21-1 with TRBJ1-2; the DNA was not compared with TRBD1, the D call given in the table. TRBV21-1 is a recognized pseudogene. CDR3 length equals 14 residues. The CDR3 nucleotides are TGTGCCAGCAGGGACAGGGGCATTAACTATGGCTACACCTTC. This codes for CASRDRGINYGYTF.

The gene calls are TRBV5-8 and TRBJ1-5; D is unresolved. The germline CDR1 and CDR2 sequences are SGHTS and YDEGEE. This CDR3 spans 15 amino acids. Trimming removed 0 bases from V and 5 bases from J, with 12 bases in between. In DNA, the CDR3 is TGTGCCAGCAGCTTGGGGGTATCGGGAGATCAGCCCCAGCATTTT. The encoded protein is CASSLGVSGDQPQHF.

V usage is TRBV28 and J usage is TRBJ2-7; D remains unclear. The germline CDR1 and CDR2 sequences are MDHEN and SYDVKM. The CDR3 is 11 residues long. Trimming took off 3 bases at V and 3 bases at J, with 3 bases between the two ends. CDR3 nucleotides: TGTGCCAGCAGTTTTTTCTACGAGCAGTACTTC. Protein product: CASSFFYEQYF.

The rearrangement joins TRBV11-3 to TRBJ2-1; 9 nucleotides line up with TRBD1. The V gene's germline CDR1 is SGHNT and CDR2 YENEEA. CDR3 length: 16 residues. The ends lost 1 base at V and 3 bases at J; junction bases unmatched: 4. CDR3 sequence (DNA): TGTGCCAGCAGCTTAGCTGGGACAGGGCTCTACAATGAGCAGTTCTTC. Translated, it gives CASSLAGTGLYNEQFF.

CDR3 nucleotide sequence: TGCGCCAGCAGCCAAGGTGGACAGAACACCGGGGAGCTGTTTTTT. Translation: CASSQGGQNTGELFF. This chain links TRBV4-1 with TRBJ2-2; TRBD1 is a possible D gene (5 bases). The CDR3 contains 15 residues. The germline CDR1 and CDR2 sequences are MGHRA and YSYEKL. Between the trimmed V and J ends, which lost 1 base and 1 base, there was a span of 7 bases.

This sequence joins TRBV3-1 (or the pseudogene TRBV3-2) and TRBJ2-5; 9 bases are a match to TRBD2. Germline CDR1 is LGHDT and CDR2 is YNNKEL (reference sequence). The CDR3 sequence is 16 residues long. Trimming cost V 1 base and J 5 bases; bases outside gene matches: 8. DNA for the CDR3: TGTGCCAGCAGCCAAGGTAGGAGTAGCGGGAGCGAGACCCAGTACTTC. Its protein product is CASSQGRSSGSETQYF.